This T cell receptor beta chain is from a study of shared clonotypes between healthy human individuals. For the study at large: Every donor yielded three CD4 naive, three CD4 memory, two CD8 naive and one CD8 memory plate.

V shed 0 bases and J shed 6 bases, with 10 bases lying between them. The CDR3 spans 14 residues. Germline V CDR1 and CDR2: SGHRS, YFSETQ. CD45RO-negative, CCR7-positively selected cells formed the naive CD8 fraction, excluding terminally differentiated effector memory CD45RA+ cells. Here immunoSEQ multiplex PCR was the method, and the copy in TCRdb shows in-frame clones only, minus some. The sample shows about 580,000 clones, roughly 98% of them seen only once. Specimen: naive CD8+ T cells sorted from blood. This chain connects TRBV5-1 to TRBJ2-1; D is uncertain. The TCR sequence derives from a young man in good health. The chain's CDR3 is CASSLAVAFNEQFF. CDR3 sequence (DNA): TGCGCCAGCAGCTTGGCGGTCGCATTCAATGAGCAGTTCTTC.